Listed below are T cell receptor beta chains from one sample, sequenced in a study of cytomegalovirus exposure and HLA in healthy donors. Some clones are missing from TCRdb's copy, which holds only in-frame ones; the method was immunoSEQ multiplex PCR. The table has 180,000 or so clones, about 89% seen once. The sequenced material came from PBMCs. These receptor sequences come from a man in his thirties or forties in good health and CMV-seropositive. The conserved cysteine and the conserved F or W are not part of the CDR3 here.

V gene	J gene	CDR3 protein
TRBV7-6	TRBJ2-1	ASSFAPGGNNEQF
TRBV25-1	TRBJ1-1	ASSEPGGTEAF
TRBV27	TRBJ1-5	ASSLARHYNQPQH
TRBV4-3	TRBJ1-1	ASSQVGGWENTEAF
TRBV7-6	TRBJ2-7	ASRNGTSLTYEQY
TRBV11-2	TRBJ2-1	ASTKFGTGSFYNEQF
TRBV6-5	TRBJ2-2	ASVLKTTGELF
TRBV7-6	TRBJ2-3	ASGPTSRHTDTQY
TRBV5-1	TRBJ2-3	ASSPSRFVTDTQY
TRBV7-9	TRBJ2-7	ASSPRSTGPSYEQY
TRBV4-1	TRBJ1-3	ASSPSNHRLGGGNTIY
TRBV19	TRBJ1-2	ASSPRSRLDYGYT
TRBV19	TRBJ2-3	ASKRREFSDTQY
TRBV6-1	TRBJ1-6	ASSEVSPLH
TRBV18	TRBJ1-6	ASSEFDSANSPLH
TRBV10-3	TRBJ1-1	ANGQAWTEAF
TRBV14	TRBJ2-7	ASSQAAGGFYEQY
TRBV5-4	TRBJ1-2	ASSVSDRSLYGYT
TRBV11-3	TRBJ2-5	ASSLGADTETQY